Below are 21 T cell receptor beta chains sequenced from a single sample in a study of blood T cells in healthy people across ages. The second PCR ran about 6 to 12 cycles with a sample-barcoded 5' primer and J-beta primers. TCRdb processed the 5' RACE reads anew with MiXCR; each CDR3 protein has one entry. The table has nearly 800,000 distinct CDR3 sequences, approximately 53% seen once. The specimen sequenced was blood. The receptors here all came from a man aged 40-55 years in good health.

As to this clonotype: A read error may be the cause here, since a much bigger clone is one base away. The genes are TRBV18 and TRBJ2-6; 7 nucleotides match TRBD1. Germline-derived CDR1 and CDR2 are KGHSH and LQKENI. CDR3 length: 18 amino acids. CDR3 sequence (DNA): TGTGCCGGCTCTCCAGGGACAGTCACCACCTCTGGGGCCAACGTCCTGACTTTC. It encodes CAGSPGTVTTSGANVLTF.

The chain has TRBV3-1 and TRBJ2-6, with D uncertain. The germline gives CDR1 LGHDT, CDR2 YNNKEL (reference sequence). Trimming removed 0 bases at V and 0 bases at J, with 6 bases between. The CDR3 loop spans 16 amino acids. The CDR3 is CASSQDLSSGANVLTF. The CDR3 DNA reads as TGTGCCAGCAGCCAAGATCTAAGCTCTGGGGCCAACGTCCTGACTTTC.

The chain combines TRBV29-1 with TRBJ2-1; D is undetermined. This CDR3 is 11 amino acids long. The V end lost 6 bases, the J end lost 4 bases, and 7 bases lay between the germline ends. CDR1 SQVTM and CDR2 ANQGSEA come from the germline V gene. CDR3 DNA: TGCAGCGTCATGTCTTACAATGAGCAGTTCTTC. Residues: CSVMSYNEQFF.

The chain carries TRBV7-2 and TRBJ2-7; tentatively, D is TRBD2 (5 bases). Germline V lookup: CDR1 SGHTA, CDR2 FQGNSA. Trimming left V 0 bases short and J 6 bases short, with 12 bases between. The CDR3 runs 14 residues. CDR3 loop: CASSLAGGLAEQYF. The CDR3 DNA reads as TGTGCCAGCAGCTTAGCCGGCGGGTTAGCCGAGCAGTACTTC.

This clonotype has a handful of counts. A junction end diverges from the germline sequence, so it may reflect a read error. The chain combines TRBV29-1 with TRBJ1-1, with no clear D. This CDR3 spans 14 amino acids. Germline V CDR1 and CDR2: SQVTM, ANQGSEA. In DNA form, the CDR3 reads TGTAGCGTTGGATTTAAGGGCCCGAACACTGAAGCTTTCTTT. This codes for CSVGFKGPNTEAFF.

The chain recombines TRBV25-1 with TRBJ1-2; 12 positions match TRBD1. The CDR3 has 14 amino acids. Germline lookup yields CDR1 MGHDK and CDR2 SYGVNS. Germline trimming cut 6 bases from V and 7 bases from J; bases unmatched to any gene: 6. DNA for the CDR3: TGTGCCAGCAGAGCCGGGACAGGGGGCTTTGGCTACACCTTC. This codes for CASRAGTGGFGYTF.

This clonotype occurred a few times. This chain links TRBV4-1 with TRBJ2-5, with TRBD1 as a possible D gene (5 bases). Germline CDR1 MGHRA, CDR2 YSYEKL. The CDR3 runs 15 residues. Deletions cut 0 bases from V and 4 bases from J, with 12 bases between. CDR3: CASSQEGAGLETQYF. The CDR3 DNA reads TGCGCCAGCAGCCAAGAAGGTGCAGGGCTAGAGACCCAGTACTTC.

V gene TRBV20-1 combines with J gene TRBJ2-5; D may match TRBD1 or TRBD2 (5 bases each). The DNA end lines up better with TRBJ2-7; the J call may be wrong. In germline, CDR1 is DFQATT, CDR2 SNEGSKA (reference sequence). The CDR3 consists of 14 residues. The CDR3 reads CSADRTIDRGEQYF. The DNA for the CDR3 is TGCAGTGCCGACCGGACAATAGATCGGGGCGAGCAGTACTTC.

The rearrangement links TRBV5-5 to TRBJ1-1, with 7 bases fitting TRBD1. CDR3 length: 14 amino acids. The germline CDR1 and CDR2 sequences are SGHKS and YYEKEE (reference sequence). J lost 6 bases, V lost 4 bases, and 9 bases had no gene match. The CDR3 region is CASSADRESPEAFF. CDR3 nucleotide sequence: TGTGCCAGCAGCGCTGACAGGGAGAGCCCTGAAGCTTTCTTT.

A word on this clonotype: With a much larger clone just one base away, this may be a read error. V gene TRBV7-2 combines with J gene TRBJ2-3; D call uncertain. Germline V gives CDR1 SGHTA, CDR2 FQGNSA. The CDR3 has 15 amino acids. Deletions cut 5 bases from V and 0 bases from J, with 12 bases between. The CDR3: CASSGELGSTDTQYF. CDR3 coding DNA: TGTGCCAGCAGCGGAGAGCTGGGCAGCACAGATACGCAGTATTTT. The full variable domain, in which reference TRBV7-2 and TRBJ2-3 provide the parts outside the CDR3, is GAGVSQSPSNKVTEKGKDVELRCDPISGHTALYWYRQSLGQGLEFLIYFQGNSAPDKSGLPSDRFSAERTGGSVSTLTIQRTQQEDSAVYLCASSGELGSTDTQYFGPGTRLTVL.

This rearrangement joins TRBV5-1 to TRBJ1-1; D ambiguous. Germline loops: CDR1 SGHRS, CDR2 YFSETQ. The V end was cut by 0 bases, the J end by 1 base, with 13 bases between. CDR3 length: 16 amino acids. This CDR3 reads CASSLGVRGGNTEAFF. In DNA form, the CDR3 reads TGCGCCAGCAGCTTGGGAGTCCGGGGTGGGAACACTGAAGCTTTCTTT.

The CDR3 loop is CSARSGKRDEKLFF. The CDR3 DNA follows: TGCAGTGCTAGATCCGGGAAACGGGATGAAAAACTGTTTTTT. This chain links TRBV20-1 with TRBJ1-4; D is uncertain. V was shortened by 2 bases and J by 6 bases, with 13 bases between the two germline ends. The CDR3 extends over 14 amino acids. CDR1 is DFQATT, CDR2 SNEGSKA, per germline (reference sequence).

The rearrangement uses TRBV4-2 and TRBJ1-2; TRBD1 is a possible D gene (6 bases). The CDR3 has 16 amino acids. CDR1 is LGHNA, CDR2 YNFKEQ, per germline. The ends were cut back, 1 base at V and 8 bases at J, with 20 bases in the middle. The CDR3 DNA reads TGTGCCAGCAGCCAAGGGGCCACAGGGAACTCTCGGGGCTACACCTTC. This codes for CASSQGATGNSRGYTF.

This chain joins TRBV5-1 and TRBJ1-2; possibly TRBD1 for D (5 bases). V gave up 3 bases and J gave up 2 bases, with 14 bases separating them. The germline gives CDR1 SGHRS, CDR2 YFSETQ. This CDR3 spans 15 amino acids. CDR3 nucleotide sequence: TGCGCCAGCAGCTGGGGGGTTGGAGAGAACTATGGCTACACCTTC. It specifies CASSWGVGENYGYTF.

About this clonotype itself: This may come from a read error, since a much larger clone is one base off. J is TRBJ1-2 and V is TRBV7-3; D ambiguous. Trimming removed 4 bases at V and 4 bases at J, with 13 bases between. The V gene's germline CDR1 is SGHTA and CDR2 FQGTGA. The CDR3 sequence is 14 residues long. CDR3 nucleotide sequence: TGTGCCAGCAGCTCGGGATCAGAGAGCTATGGCTACACCTTC. The encoded protein is CASSSGSESYGYTF.

The V call is TRBV29-1, the J call TRBJ2-4, with TRBD2 as a possible D gene (5 bases). The J call is uncertain, as TRBJ2-5 better fits the DNA end. The CDR3 runs to 13 residues. Per the germline V gene, CDR1 is SQVTM and CDR2 is ANQGSEA. CDR3 sequence: CSCPILVSGTQYF. CDR3 sequence (DNA): TGCAGCTGCCCGATACTAGTGTCAGGGACCCAGTACTTC.

This chain uses TRBV24-1 with TRBJ2-7, with D possibly being TRBD2 (5 bases). The J call is uncertain, as TRBJ2-5 better fits the DNA end. In germline, CDR1 is KGHDR, CDR2 SFDVKD. This CDR3 contains 15 residues. The CDR3 spells CATSGVGSTGETQYF. The CDR3 DNA reads TGTGCCACCAGTGGAGTCGGGTCCACGGGGGAGACCCAGTACTTC.

The chain is built from TRBV12-3 or TRBV12-4 and TRBJ1-1; 8 bases fit TRBD1. CDR3 length equals 13 residues. V shed 6 bases, J shed 6 bases, and the junction held 6 bases outside the gene matches. As DNA, the CDR3 is TGTGCCAGCAGCTACGGACAGGGAGCTGAAGCTTTCTTT. Its protein product is CASSYGQGAEAFF.

The chain joins TRBV10-3 to TRBJ2-3, with D tentatively TRBD2 (5 bases). The germline CDR1 and CDR2 sequences are ENHRY and SYGVKD. CDR3 length: 16 amino acids. V was trimmed by 5 bases and J by 1 base, leaving 16 bases between them. CDR3 protein: CAISTKREQGTDTQYF. The DNA for the CDR3 is TGTGCCATCAGTACAAAACGGGAACAAGGCACAGATACGCAGTATTTT.

The V gene is TRBV28, the J gene TRBJ1-2; D gene uncertain. The CDR3 has 14 amino acids. Germline V gives CDR1 MDHEN, CDR2 SYDVKM. The V gene lost 6 bases and the J gene lost 7 bases, with 18 bases spanning the gap. CDR3 in DNA: TGTGCCAGCAGGGCCGGAACTGAACGAGGTGGCTACACCTTC. Its translation: CASRAGTERGGYTF.

This clonotype was detected only a few times. The J gene is TRBJ2-1, the V gene TRBV20-1; D call uncertain. The V end lost 8 bases, the J end lost 1 base, and 12 bases lay between the germline ends. Germline lookup yields CDR1 DFQATT and CDR2 SNEGSKA (reference sequence). The CDR3 contains 13 residues. The CDR3 DNA reads TGCAGTAGCCCGGCAGCTTCCTACAATGAGCAGTTCTTC. This encodes CSSPAASYNEQFF.